This T cell receptor (beta chain) was retrieved from a study of blood T cell repertoires in COVID-19. Repertoires were generated with immunoSEQ multiplex PCR, while TCRdb's copy carries only in-frame clones and drops some. The sample contains about 57,000 clones, 79% of which appear only once. V shed 4 bases and J shed 1 base, with 14 bases lying between them. Germline values: CDR1 SGDLS, CDR2 YYNGEE. The CDR3 extends over 15 amino acids. This sequence joins TRBV9 and TRBJ1-1; D remains ambiguous. The clonotype originates from a human donor in a cohort sampled during active COVID-19. Sequencing was performed on peripheral blood. CDR3 nucleotides: TGTGCCAGCAGCCCCTTCCCAACAGCGAACACTGAAGCTTTCTTT. Protein sequence: CASSPFPTANTEAFF.